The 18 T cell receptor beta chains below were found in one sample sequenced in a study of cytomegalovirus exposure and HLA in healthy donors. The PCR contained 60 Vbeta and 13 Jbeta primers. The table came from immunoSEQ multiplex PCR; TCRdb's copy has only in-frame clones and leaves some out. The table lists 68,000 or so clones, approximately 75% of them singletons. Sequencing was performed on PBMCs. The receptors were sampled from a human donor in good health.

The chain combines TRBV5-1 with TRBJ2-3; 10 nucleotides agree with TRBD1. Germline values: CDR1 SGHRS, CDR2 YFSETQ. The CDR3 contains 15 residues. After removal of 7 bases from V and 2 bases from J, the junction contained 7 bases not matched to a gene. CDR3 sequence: CASGRGTGDTDTQYF. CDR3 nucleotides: TGCGCCAGCGGCCGGGGGACAGGGGACACAGATACGCAGTATTTT.

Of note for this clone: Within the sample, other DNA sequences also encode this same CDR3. The CDR3 reads CASGLIGGEVAGYTF. As DNA, the CDR3 is TGTGCTAGTGGTTTAATCGGGGGGGAGGTGGCCGGCTACACCTTC. J is TRBJ1-2 and V is TRBV12-5; a possible D gene is TRBD1 (5 bases). Germline V gene sequence: CDR1 LGHNT, CDR2 FRNRAP. V was clipped by 3 bases and J by 8 bases, with 19 bases between them. CDR3 length: 15 amino acids.

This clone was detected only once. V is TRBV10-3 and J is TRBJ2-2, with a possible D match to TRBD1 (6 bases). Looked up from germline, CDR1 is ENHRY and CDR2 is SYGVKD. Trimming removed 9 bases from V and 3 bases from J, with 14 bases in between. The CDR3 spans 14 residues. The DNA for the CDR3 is TGTGCCATTAACGACAGGCCCGACACCGGGGAGCTGTTTTTT. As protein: CAINDRPDTGELFF.

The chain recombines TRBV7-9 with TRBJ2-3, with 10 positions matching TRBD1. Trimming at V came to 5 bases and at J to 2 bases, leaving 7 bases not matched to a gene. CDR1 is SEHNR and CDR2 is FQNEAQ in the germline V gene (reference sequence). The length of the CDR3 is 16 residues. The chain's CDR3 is CASSTRDRGVTDTQYF. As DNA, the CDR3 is TGTGCCAGCAGCACCCGGGACAGGGGAGTCACAGATACGCAGTATTTT.

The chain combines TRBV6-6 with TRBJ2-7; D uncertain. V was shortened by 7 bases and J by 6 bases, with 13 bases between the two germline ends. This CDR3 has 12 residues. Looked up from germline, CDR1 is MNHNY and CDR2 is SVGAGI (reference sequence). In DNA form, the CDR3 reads TGTGCCAGCACCACTGATGTTGGCGAGCAGTACTTC. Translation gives CASTTDVGEQYF.

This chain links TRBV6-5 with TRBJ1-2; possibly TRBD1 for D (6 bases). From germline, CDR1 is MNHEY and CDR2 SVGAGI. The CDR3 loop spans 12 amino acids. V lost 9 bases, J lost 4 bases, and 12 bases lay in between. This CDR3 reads CASSTGTYGYTF. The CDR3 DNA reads TGTGCCAGTAGTACAGGGACCTATGGCTACACCTTC.

This CDR3 is CSVVRDSHPNEQFF. The CDR3 DNA reads as TGCAGCGTTGTCCGGGACAGTCACCCCAATGAGCAGTTCTTC. The gene calls are TRBV29-1 and TRBJ2-1; 7 bases line up with TRBD1. CDR3 length equals 14 residues. CDR1 and CDR2 (germline): SQVTM, ANQGSEA. V lost 4 bases and J lost 6; bases outside the gene matches: 9.

CDR3 DNA sequence: TGTGCCAGTAGTATTGAGACAGGGAAATTTGTGGGGAACACTGAAGCTTTCTTT. Encoded protein: CASSIETGKFVGNTEAFF. The rearrangement joins TRBV19 to TRBJ1-1; 7 bases match TRBD1. V was pared by 3 bases and J by 1 base, with 14 bases of the junction left unmatched. This CDR3 comprises 18 residues. CDR1 is LNHDA, CDR2 SQIVND, per germline (reference sequence).

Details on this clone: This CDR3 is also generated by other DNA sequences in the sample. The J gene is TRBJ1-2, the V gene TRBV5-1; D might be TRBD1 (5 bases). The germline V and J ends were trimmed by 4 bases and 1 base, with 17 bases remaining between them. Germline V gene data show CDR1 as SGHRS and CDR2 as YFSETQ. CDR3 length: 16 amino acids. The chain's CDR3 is CASSPMPGGGNYGYTF. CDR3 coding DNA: TGCGCCAGCAGCCCTATGCCCGGGGGGGGTAACTATGGCTACACCTTC.

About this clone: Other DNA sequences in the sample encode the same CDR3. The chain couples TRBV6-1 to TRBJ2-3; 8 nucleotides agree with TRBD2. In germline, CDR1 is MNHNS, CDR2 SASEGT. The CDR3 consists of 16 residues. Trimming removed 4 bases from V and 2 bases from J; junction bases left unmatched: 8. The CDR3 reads CASSVAHGGATDTQYF. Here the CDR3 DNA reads TGTGCCAGCAGTGTGGCCCACGGGGGGGCCACAGATACGCAGTATTTT.

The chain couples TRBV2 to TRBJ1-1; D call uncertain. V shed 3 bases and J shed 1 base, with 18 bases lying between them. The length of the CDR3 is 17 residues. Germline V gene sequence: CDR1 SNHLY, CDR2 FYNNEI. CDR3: CASSDLTSHYGNTEAFF. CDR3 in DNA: TGTGCCAGCAGTGATTTAACCTCGCATTACGGGAACACTGAAGCTTTCTTT.

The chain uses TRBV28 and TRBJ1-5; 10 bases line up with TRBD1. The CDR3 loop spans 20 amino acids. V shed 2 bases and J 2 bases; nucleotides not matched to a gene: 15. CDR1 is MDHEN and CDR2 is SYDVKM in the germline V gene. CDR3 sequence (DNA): TGTGCCAGCAGTTTACCCGTATTGGGACAGGGGCGAACACGCAATCAGCCCCAGCATTTT. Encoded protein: CASSLPVLGQGRTRNQPQHF. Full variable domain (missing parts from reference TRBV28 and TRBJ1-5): DVKVTQSSRYLVKRTGEKVFLECVQDMDHENMFWYRQDPGLGLRLIYFSYDVKMKEKGDIPEGYSVSREKKERFSLILESASTNQTSMYLCASSLPVLGQGRTRNQPQHFGDGTRLSIL.

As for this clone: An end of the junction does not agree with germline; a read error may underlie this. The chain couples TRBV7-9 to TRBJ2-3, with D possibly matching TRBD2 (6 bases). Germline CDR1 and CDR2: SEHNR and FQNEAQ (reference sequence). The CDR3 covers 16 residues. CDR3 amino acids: CSSSLGTQQSTDTQYF. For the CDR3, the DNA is TGTTCCAGCAGCTTAGGGACTCAGCAGAGCACAGATACGCAGTATTTT.

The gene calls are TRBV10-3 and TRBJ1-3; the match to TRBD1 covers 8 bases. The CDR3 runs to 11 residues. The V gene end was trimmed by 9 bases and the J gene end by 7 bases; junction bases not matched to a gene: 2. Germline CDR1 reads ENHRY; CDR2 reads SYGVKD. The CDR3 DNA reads TGTGCCATGAGACAGGGGAACACCATATATTTT. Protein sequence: CAMRQGNTIYF.

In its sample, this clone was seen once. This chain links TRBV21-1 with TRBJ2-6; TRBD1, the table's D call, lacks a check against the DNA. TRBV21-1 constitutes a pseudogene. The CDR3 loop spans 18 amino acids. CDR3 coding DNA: TGTGCCAGCAGCAAAGGGGACAGGTCCCCCTCTGGGGCCAACGTCCTGACTTTC. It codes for CASSKGDRSPSGANVLTF.

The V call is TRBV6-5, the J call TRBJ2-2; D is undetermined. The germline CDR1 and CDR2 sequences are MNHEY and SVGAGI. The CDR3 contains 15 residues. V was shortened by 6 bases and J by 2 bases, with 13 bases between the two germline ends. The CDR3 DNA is TGTGCCAGCAGCCGTCGGTGGAGTAACACCGGGGAGCTGTTTTTT. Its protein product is CASSRRWSNTGELFF.

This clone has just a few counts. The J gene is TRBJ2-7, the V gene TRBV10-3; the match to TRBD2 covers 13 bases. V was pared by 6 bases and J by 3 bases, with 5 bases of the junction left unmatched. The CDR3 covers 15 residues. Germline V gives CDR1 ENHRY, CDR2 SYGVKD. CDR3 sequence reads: CAIRETSGGHYEQYF. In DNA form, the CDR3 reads TGTGCCATCAGGGAGACTAGCGGGGGGCACTACGAGCAGTACTTC.

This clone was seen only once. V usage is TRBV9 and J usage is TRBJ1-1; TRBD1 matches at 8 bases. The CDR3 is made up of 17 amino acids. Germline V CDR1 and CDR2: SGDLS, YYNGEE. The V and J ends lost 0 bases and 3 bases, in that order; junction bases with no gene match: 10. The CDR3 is CASSVDLPTGVHTEAFF. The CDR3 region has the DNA TGTGCCAGCAGCGTAGACCTACCGACAGGGGTGCACACTGAAGCTTTCTTT.